The clone carrying this TCR beta chain has only a few counts. What it binds is not known. CDR1 SEHNR and CDR2 FQNEAQ come from the germline V gene (reference sequence). The V end was cut by 0 bases, the J end by 2 bases, with 9 bases between. This CDR3 region has 15 residues. TCRdb's table, derived via immunoSEQ multiplex PCR, lists solely in-frame clones and lacks some. Of around 200,000 clones listed, 65% to 70% are singletons. This entry belongs to a study of shared clonotypes between healthy human individuals. The study, taken as a whole, reports: All-four-donor shared clonotypes had higher generation probabilities than non-shared clonotypes did.

The sample comprised memory CD4+ T cells sorted from blood. Specified subset: CD45RA-negative fraction. The rearrangement uses TRBV7-9 and TRBJ2-3, with D maybe TRBD2 (6 bases). This receptor was taken from a man under 40 in good health. CDR3 in amino acids: CASSLAGGDTDTQYF. The CDR3 bases are TGTGCCAGCAGCTTAGCCGGAGGGGACACAGATACGCAGTATTTT.